The rows below give T cell receptor beta chains drawn from one sample of a study of OX40 agonist ivuxolimab in advanced cancers. Generated by immunoSEQ multiplex PCR, the TCRdb table keeps only in-frame clones and is missing some. The sample has more than 45,000 clones, around 73% seen once. Here the sequenced sample was CD4+ or CD8+ T cells sorted from blood, taken in a trial of the OX40 agonist ivuxolimab. The receptors derive from an adult with an advanced solid tumor such as melanoma, head and neck, liver or kidney cancer. CDR3s include the opening cysteine and the closing phenylalanine or tryptophan. Each record gives: V gene, J gene, clone size, D gene, CDR3 protein, CDR3 DNA. A D gene is named only where the DNA matches it firmly. Expanded clones get a size class; other rows say once, few or many, or leave the size out.

v_gene: TRBV10-3
j_gene: TRBJ1-2
abundance: -
d_gene: -
CDR3aa: CAITAMNLRAGGYTF
CDR3nt: TGTGCCATCACCGCCATGAACCTCAGGGCTGGTGGCTACACCTTC

v_gene: TRBV28
j_gene: TRBJ1-1
abundance: few
d_gene: -
CDR3aa: CASSFTEAFF
CDR3nt: TGTGCCAGCAGTTTCACTGAAGCTTTCTTT

v_gene: TRBV6-1
j_gene: TRBJ1-6
abundance: few
d_gene: -
CDR3aa: CASSEGTRGSPLHF
CDR3nt: TGTGCCAGCAGTGAAGGGACCCGAGGGTCACCCCTCCACTTT

v_gene: TRBV7-8
j_gene: TRBJ2-7
abundance: -
d_gene: TRBD2
CDR3aa: CASSFPSGTSGIIETYEQYF
CDR3nt: TGTGCCAGCAGCTTCCCATCCGGGACTAGCGGCATAATAGAGACCTACGAGCAGTACTTC

v_gene: TRBV6-1
j_gene: TRBJ1-6
abundance: once
d_gene: -
CDR3aa: CASDRSEGYNSPLHF
CDR3nt: TGTGCCAGCGATAGGTCGGAGGGCTATAATTCACCCCTCCACTTT

v_gene: TRBV7-2
j_gene: TRBJ2-7
abundance: -
d_gene: -
CDR3aa: CASSSTRGSYEQYF
CDR3nt: TGTGCCAGCAGCTCAACTAGGGGAAGCTACGAGCAGTACTTC

v_gene: TRBV28
j_gene: TRBJ2-7
abundance: -
d_gene: TRBD1
CDR3aa: CASRGNYGTGTYEQYF
CDR3nt: TGTGCCAGCAGAGGAAATTACGGGACAGGTACCTACGAGCAGTACTTC

v_gene: TRBV10-3
j_gene: TRBJ1-2
abundance: -
d_gene: -
CDR3aa: CAISDSQTRNYGYTF
CDR3nt: TGTGCCATCAGTGATTCTCAGACAAGGAACTATGGCTACACCTTC

v_gene: TRBV5-5
j_gene: TRBJ2-1
abundance: -
d_gene: -
CDR3aa: CASSFWLQSSYNEQFF
CDR3nt: TGTGCCAGCAGCTTTTGGCTACAGAGCTCCTACAATGAGCAGTTCTTC

v_gene: TRBV6-5
j_gene: TRBJ2-1
abundance: -
d_gene: -
CDR3aa: CASSYDTYNEQFF
CDR3nt: TGTGCCAGCAGTTACGACACCTACAATGAGCAGTTCTTC

v_gene: TRBV6-1
j_gene: TRBJ1-2
abundance: few
d_gene: -
CDR3aa: CASRDGPGLDGYTF
CDR3nt: TGTGCCAGCAGAGATGGGCCAGGGTTGGATGGCTACACCTTC

v_gene: TRBV10-3
j_gene: TRBJ1-5
abundance: -
d_gene: -
CDR3aa: CAISGDGGVSNQPQHF
CDR3nt: TGTGCCATCAGTGGGGACGGAGGGGTCAGCAATCAGCCCCAGCATTTT

v_gene: TRBV11-2
j_gene: TRBJ2-1
abundance: -
d_gene: TRBD1
CDR3aa: CASSMDRGRVNEQFF
CDR3nt: TGTGCCAGCAGCATGGACAGGGGGCGCGTTAATGAGCAGTTCTTC

v_gene: TRBV27
j_gene: TRBJ1-6
abundance: -
d_gene: -
CDR3aa: CASSSLGQLSSYNSPLHF
CDR3nt: TGTGCCAGCAGTTCCCTCGGACAGCTGAGCTCCTATAATTCACCCCTCCACTTT

v_gene: TRBV29-1
j_gene: TRBJ1-1
abundance: -
d_gene: -
CDR3aa: CSVPTGGRYDTEAFF
CDR3nt: TGCAGCGTTCCAACAGGCGGGCGCTATGACACTGAAGCTTTCTTT

v_gene: TRBV19
j_gene: TRBJ2-1
abundance: once
d_gene: TRBD2
CDR3aa: CASSIARTSLNEQFF
CDR3nt: TGTGCCAGTAGTATAGCCCGGACTAGCCTCAATGAGCAGTTCTTC

v_gene: TRBV10-3
j_gene: TRBJ2-5
abundance: -
d_gene: TRBD2
CDR3aa: CAISASGREGETQYF
CDR3nt: TGTGCCATCAGTGCTAGCGGGAGGGAAGGGGAGACCCAGTACTTC

v_gene: TRBV27
j_gene: TRBJ2-5
abundance: few
d_gene: -
CDR3aa: CASRASNEETQYF
CDR3nt: TGTGCCAGCCGCGCTAGCAACGAAGAGACCCAGTACTTC

v_gene: TRBV5-6
j_gene: TRBJ2-5
abundance: few
d_gene: -
CDR3aa: CASSLTGSKETQYF
CDR3nt: TGTGCCAGCAGCTTGACAGGGTCAAAAGAGACCCAGTACTTC

v_gene: TRBV10-3
j_gene: TRBJ2-5
abundance: -
d_gene: -
CDR3aa: CAITPGLRGPSEETQYF
CDR3nt: TGTGCCATAACTCCGGGACTTCGGGGACCCTCGGAGGAGACCCAGTACTTC